This section outlines one T cell receptor beta chain sequence together with its context. No antigen is known for it. The record originates from a study of a mutant IDH1 vaccine in newly diagnosed glioma. At the level of the study: Patients were pretreated with radiotherapy, temozolomide, or both, mostly both.

Assay used: immunoSEQ multiplex PCR; TCRdb lists only in-frame clones, some missing. The table includes about 92,000 clones, about four fifths detected once. Broader study findings: Researchers report vaccine-induced immune responses in just under 95% of patients.

Time point reported: baseline, week 1 (first vaccination visit). Stated treatment: pre-vaccination baseline after standard-of-care therapy. Every donor had a new WHO grade 3 or 4 astrocytoma that was IDH1-mutant, with loss of nuclear ATRX. This sequence was found in a woman in her fifties or sixties with glioma. This material consisted of PBMCs, taken from a glioma patient treated with radiotherapy, temozolomide or both.

CDR3 protein: CASSSSGLETEAFF. Here the CDR3 DNA reads TGTGCCAGCAGCTCATCAGGGTTGGAGACTGAAGCTTTCTTT. The genes are TRBV5-4 and TRBJ1-1; possible D gene TRBD1, 5 bases. Trimming shortened V by 3 bases and J by 5 bases, and 14 bases separated the two germline ends. There are 14 residues in the CDR3. Germline V lookup: CDR1 SGHNT, CDR2 YYREEE (reference sequence).